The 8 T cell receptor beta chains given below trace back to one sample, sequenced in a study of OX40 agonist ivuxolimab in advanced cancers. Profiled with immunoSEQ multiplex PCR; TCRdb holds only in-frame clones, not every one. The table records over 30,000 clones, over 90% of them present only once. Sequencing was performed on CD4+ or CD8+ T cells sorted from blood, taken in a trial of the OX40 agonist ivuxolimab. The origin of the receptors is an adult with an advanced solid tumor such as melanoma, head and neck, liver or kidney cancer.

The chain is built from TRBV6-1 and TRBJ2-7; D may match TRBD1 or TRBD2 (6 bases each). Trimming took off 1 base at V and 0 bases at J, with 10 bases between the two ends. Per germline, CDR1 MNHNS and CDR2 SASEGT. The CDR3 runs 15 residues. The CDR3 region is CASSEDGGSSYEQYF. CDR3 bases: TGTGCCAGCAGTGAAGACGGGGGCAGCTCCTACGAGCAGTACTTC.

This CDR3 is CAWSRGLVEAFF. CDR3 DNA: TGTGCCTGGAGTAGGGGGTTGGTCGAAGCTTTCTTT. The genes are TRBV30 and TRBJ1-1; D may be TRBD1 (6 bases). The CDR3 runs to 12 residues. Trimming stripped 2 bases from V and 8 bases from J, with 12 bases between. From germline, CDR1 is GTSNPN and CDR2 SVGIG (reference sequence).

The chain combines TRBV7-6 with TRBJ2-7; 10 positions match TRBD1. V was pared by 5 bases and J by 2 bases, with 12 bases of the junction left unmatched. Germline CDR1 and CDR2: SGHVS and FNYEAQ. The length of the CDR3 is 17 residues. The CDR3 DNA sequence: TGTGCCAGCAGCCTGGATTTCAAAGGACAGGGGGCCTACGAGCAGTACTTC. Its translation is CASSLDFKGQGAYEQYF.

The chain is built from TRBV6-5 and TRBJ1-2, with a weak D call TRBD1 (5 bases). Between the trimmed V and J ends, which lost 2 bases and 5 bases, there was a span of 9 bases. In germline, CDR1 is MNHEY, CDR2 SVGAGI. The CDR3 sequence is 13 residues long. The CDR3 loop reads CASSYGGNYGYTF. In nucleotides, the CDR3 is TGTGCCAGCAGTTACGGGGGGAATTATGGCTACACCTTC.

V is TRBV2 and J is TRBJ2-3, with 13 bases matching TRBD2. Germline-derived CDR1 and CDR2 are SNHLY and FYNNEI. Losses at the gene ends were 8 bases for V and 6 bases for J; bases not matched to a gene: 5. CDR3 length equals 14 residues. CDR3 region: CASRRTSGSDTQYF. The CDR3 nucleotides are TGTGCCAGCCGCCGGACTAGCGGGAGCGATACGCAGTATTTT. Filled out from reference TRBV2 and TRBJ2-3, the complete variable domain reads EPEVTQTPSHQVTQMGQEVILRCVPISNHLYFYWYRQILGQKVEFLVSFYNNEISEKSEIFDDQFSVERPDGSNFTLKIRSTKLEDSAMYFCASRRTSGSDTQYFGPGTRLTVL.

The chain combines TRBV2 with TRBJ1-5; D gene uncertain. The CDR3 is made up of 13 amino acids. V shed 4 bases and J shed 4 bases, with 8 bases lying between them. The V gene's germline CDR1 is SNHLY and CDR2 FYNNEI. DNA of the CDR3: TGTGCCAGCAGTGTGCAAGGGAATCAGCCCCAGCATTTT. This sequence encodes CASSVQGNQPQHF.

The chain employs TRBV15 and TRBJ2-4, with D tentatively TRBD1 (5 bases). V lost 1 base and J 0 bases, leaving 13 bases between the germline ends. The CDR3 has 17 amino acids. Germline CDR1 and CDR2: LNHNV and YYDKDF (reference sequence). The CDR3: CATSRVTGSLAKNIQYF. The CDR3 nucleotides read TGTGCCACCAGCAGAGTAACAGGATCTTTAGCCAAAAACATTCAGTACTTC.

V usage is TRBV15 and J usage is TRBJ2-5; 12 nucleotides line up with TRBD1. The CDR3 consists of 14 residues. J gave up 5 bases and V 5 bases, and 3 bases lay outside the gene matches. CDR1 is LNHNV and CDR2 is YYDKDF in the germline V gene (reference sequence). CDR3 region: CATSGTGGAETQYF. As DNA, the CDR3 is TGTGCCACCAGCGGGACAGGGGGCGCGGAGACCCAGTACTTC.